The TCR beta chain under discussion was sequenced for a study of tumor-infiltrating lymphocytes in primary liver carcinoma. V lost 5 bases and J lost 3, with 7 bases in between. The CDR3 spans 12 residues. The V gene's germline CDR1 is SGHAT and CDR2 FQNNGV. RNA and DNA were co-extracted from around 18-30 mg of unsorted bulk tissue. Chronic HBV infection was present, with no prior treatment. All of the tumor samples contained over 75% viable tumor cells. A constant-region primer served to make TCR beta cDNA from approximately 490 ng total RNA. Three nested multiplex PCR rounds of slightly modified ARM-PCR generated TCR beta libraries. Forward primers for TRBV1-TRBV30 and a C-beta reverse primer served the first two PCR rounds, at 10 cycles each. MiXCR, applied by TCRdb to the multiplex PCR reads, yields one record per CDR3 protein. The data contain 48,000 or so distinct CDR3 sequences, about 70% of them singletons.

The count of this clonotype is one. Because it lacks the conserved phenylalanine or tryptophan at the end, this CDR3 is likely a read error. The TCR sequence derives from a man aged 40-55 years with primary liver carcinoma and hepatitis B virus infection. Input material: liver tumor tissue from sampling region 3. Subset in this sample: tumor region T3, left-lateral pole. The chain combines TRBV11-2 with TRBJ2-5; no definite D call. CDR3 bases: TGTGCCAGCAGCATAGTAGAAGAGACCCAGTACTTG. Protein sequence: CASSIVEETQYL.